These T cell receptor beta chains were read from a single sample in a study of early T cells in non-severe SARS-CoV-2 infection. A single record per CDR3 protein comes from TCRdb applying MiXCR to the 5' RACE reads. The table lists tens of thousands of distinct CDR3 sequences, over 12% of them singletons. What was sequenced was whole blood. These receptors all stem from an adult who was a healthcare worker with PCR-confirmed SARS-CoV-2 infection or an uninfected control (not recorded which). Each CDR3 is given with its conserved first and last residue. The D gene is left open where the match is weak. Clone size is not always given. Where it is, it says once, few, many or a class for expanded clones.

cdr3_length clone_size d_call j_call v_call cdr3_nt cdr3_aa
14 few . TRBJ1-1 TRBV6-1 TGTGCCAGCAGTCCTCTCGGGGGACACACTGAAGCTTTCTTT CASSPLGGHTEAFF
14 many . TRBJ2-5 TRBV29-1 TGCAGCGTTCTCCCACAGGGAAACCAAGAGACCCAGTACTTC CSVLPQGNQETQYF
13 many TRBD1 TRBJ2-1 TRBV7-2 TGTGCCAGCAGCCTAGGGGGCCTCCATGAGCAGTTCTTC CASSLGGLHEQFF
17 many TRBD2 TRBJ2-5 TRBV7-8 TGTGCCAGCAGCCCCCCGGCGGGAGGTTACTCGGGGGAGACCCAGTACTTC CASSPPAGGYSGETQYF
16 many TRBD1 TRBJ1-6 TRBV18 TGTGCCAGCTCACCACCATGGACAGGGGATATGTCACCCCTCCACTTT CASSPPWTGDMSPLHF
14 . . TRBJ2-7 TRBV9 TGTGCCAGCAGCGTTACACCGAGCTCCTACGAGCAGTACTTC CASSVTPSSYEQYF
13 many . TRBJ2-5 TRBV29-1 TGCAGCGTTGAATTTGGGCAGGGGTGGACCCAGTACTTC CSVEFGQGWTQYF
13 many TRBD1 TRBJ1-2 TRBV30 TGTGCCTGGAGTGTACAGGGGGGATATGGCTACACCTTC CAWSVQGGYGYTF
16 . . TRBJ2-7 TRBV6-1 TGTGCCAGCAGTGAAGAGATAGGGGTAAGCTCCTACGAGCAGTACTTC CASSEEIGVSSYEQYF
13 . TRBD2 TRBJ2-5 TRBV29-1 TGCAGCGTTGTTAGCGGGGTTCGAGAGACCCAGTACTTC CSVVSGVRETQYF
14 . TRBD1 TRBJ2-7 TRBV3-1 TGTGCCAGCAGACGGGCAGGGGGAAGCAGCGAGCAGTACTTC CASRRAGGSSEQYF
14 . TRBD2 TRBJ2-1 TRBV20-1 TGCAGTGCTAGCGGGGGGGCAGTATACAATGAGCAGTTCTTC CSASGGAVYNEQFF
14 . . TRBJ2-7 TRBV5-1 TGCGCCAGCAGCTCGTCAGACCCCTCCTACGAGCAGTACTTC CASSSSDPSYEQYF
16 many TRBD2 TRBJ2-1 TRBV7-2 TGTGCCAGCAGCGTCAGTAGCGGGAGCTCCTACAATGAGCAGTTCTTC CASSVSSGSSYNEQFF
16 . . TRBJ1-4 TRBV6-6 TGTGCCAGCAGTTACGGTGGCGGGGGGCGCGAGGAAAAACTGTTTTTT CASSYGGGGREEKLFF
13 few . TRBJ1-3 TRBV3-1 TGTGCCAGCAGCCAGAGCTTGAGGAACACCATATATTTT CASSQSLRNTIYF
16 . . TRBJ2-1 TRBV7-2 TGTGCCAGCAGCTTAGACTGGACCCGAATCTACAATGAGCAGTTCTTC CASSLDWTRIYNEQFF
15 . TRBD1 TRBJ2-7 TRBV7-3 TGTGCCAGCAGCTTAACAGGGACAGGGGGCCACGAGCAGTACTTC CASSLTGTGGHEQYF
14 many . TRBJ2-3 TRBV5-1 TGCGCCAGCAGCTTGGAGGCCTCCTGGGATACGCAGTATTTT CASSLEASWDTQYF
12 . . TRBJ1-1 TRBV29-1 TGCAGCGTCGACCCCGGAGGCACTGAAGCTTTCTTT CSVDPGGTEAFF
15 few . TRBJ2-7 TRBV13 TGTGCCAGCACCTTTCGTCAGGGTAGGTCCTACGAGCAGTACTTC CASTFRQGRSYEQYF
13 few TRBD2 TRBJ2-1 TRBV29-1 TGCAGCGCCGGTTTTTGGGGAGGGGATGAGCAGTTCTTC CSAGFWGGDEQFF
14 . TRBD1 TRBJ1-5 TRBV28 TGTGCCAGCAGATTTGGGACAGGCAATCAGCCCCAGCATTTT CASRFGTGNQPQHF
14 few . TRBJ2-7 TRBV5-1 TGCGCCAGCAGCTTACCAGGGCACTCCTACGAGCAGTACTTC CASSLPGHSYEQYF
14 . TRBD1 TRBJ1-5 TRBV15 TGTGCCACCAGCGGACAGGGCAGGTATCAGCCCCAGCATTTT CATSGQGRYQPQHF
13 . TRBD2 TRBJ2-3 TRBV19 TGTGCCAGTAGCCTCCGCGGGAGAGATACGCAGTATTTT CASSLRGRDTQYF
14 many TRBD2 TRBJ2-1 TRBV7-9 TGTGCCAGCAGCCCTAGCGGGAACTACAATGAGCAGTTCTTC CASSPSGNYNEQFF
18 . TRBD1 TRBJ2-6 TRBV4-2 TGTGCCAGCAGCCAAAGGGACAGGTCCACCTCTGGGGCCAACGTCCTGACTTTC CASSQRDRSTSGANVLTF
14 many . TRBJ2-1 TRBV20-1 TGCAGTGCTCTAGGTGGGACTTCCTACAATGAGCAGTTCTTC CSALGGTSYNEQFF
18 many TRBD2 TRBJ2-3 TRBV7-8 TGTGCCAGCAGCTTGGGGCTAGCGGGAGGGCCGGCGGCAGATACGCAGTATTTT CASSLGLAGGPAADTQYF
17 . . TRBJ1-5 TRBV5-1 TGCGCCAGCAGCCCAGGAGCGGGGGGCCATAGCAATCAGCCCCAGCATTTT CASSPGAGGHSNQPQHF
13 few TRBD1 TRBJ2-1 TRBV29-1 TGCAGCGTTTCAGGGGGCCTCAGCCATGAGCAGTTCTTC CSVSGGLSHEQFF
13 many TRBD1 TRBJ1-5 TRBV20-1 TGCAGTGCTAGAGATGTCAGGGGGAAGGCCCAGCATTTT CSARDVRGKAQHF
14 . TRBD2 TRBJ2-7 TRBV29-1 TGCAGCGTTGCCCTAGGGAGGGGCTCCTACGAGCAGTACTTC CSVALGRGSYEQYF
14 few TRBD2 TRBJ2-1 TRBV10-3 TGTGCCATCAGTGACGGTGCGGGGGGCGATGAGCAGTTCTTC CAISDGAGGDEQFF
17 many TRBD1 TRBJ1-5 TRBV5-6 TGTGCCAGCAGCTCCCGGTCCCAGGGGGGCGGCAATCAGCCCCAGCATTTT CASSSRSQGGGNQPQHF
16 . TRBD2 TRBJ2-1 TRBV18 TGTGCCAGCTCACCAGACAGCGGGAGCTCCTACAATGAGCAGTTCTTC CASSPDSGSSYNEQFF
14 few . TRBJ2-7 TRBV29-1 TGCAGCCACAAGGGCGGACCGCCCTTTAATGAGCAGTACTTC CSHKGGPPFNEQYF
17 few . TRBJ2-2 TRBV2 TGTGCCAGCAGTGATGGTGGGCCAGCTTGGGACACCGGGGAGCTGTTTTTT CASSDGGPAWDTGELFF
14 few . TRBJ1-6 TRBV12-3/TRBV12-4 TGTGCCAGCAGTTTTATGGCAGCTAATTCACCCCTCCACTTT CASSFMAANSPLHF
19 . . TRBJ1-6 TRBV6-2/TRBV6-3 TGTGCCAGCAGTTACTCCTACTCAAGAACAGGGATCAGCAATTCACCCCTCCACTTT CASSYSYSRTGISNSPLHF
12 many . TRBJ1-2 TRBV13 TGTGCCAGCAGCTGGGAGGTTGATGGCTACACCTTC CASSWEVDGYTF
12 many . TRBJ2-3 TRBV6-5 TGTGCCAGCAGTCCCGAACCTGGGACGCAGTATTTT CASSPEPGTQYF
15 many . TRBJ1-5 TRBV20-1 TGCAGTGCTAGAGATCTCGACAGGCCCAATCAGCCCCAGCATTTT CSARDLDRPNQPQHF
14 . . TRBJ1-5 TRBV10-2 TGCGCCAGCAACTTGCATGGGGCGCGTCAGCCCCAGCATTTT CASNLHGARQPQHF
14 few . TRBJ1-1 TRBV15 TGTGCCACCAGCAGATCCAGGACAGCCACTGAAGCTTTCTTT CATSRSRTATEAFF
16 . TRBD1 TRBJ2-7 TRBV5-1 TGCGCCAGCAGCTTCAACGACAGGGGGAGCTCCTACGAGCAGTACTTC CASSFNDRGSSYEQYF
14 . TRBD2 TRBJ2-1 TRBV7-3 TGTGCCAGCAGCTTCGGGGGGGCCGAGGGTGAGCAGTTCTTC CASSFGGAEGEQFF
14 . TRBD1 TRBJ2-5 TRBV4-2 TGTGCCAGCAGCCGGGACAGGGGTAGCGAGACCCAGTACTTC CASSRDRGSETQYF
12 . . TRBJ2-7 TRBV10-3 TGTGCCATCAGTGGTCAGGGCTACGAGCAGTACTTC CAISGQGYEQYF
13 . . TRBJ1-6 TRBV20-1 TGCAGTGCTAGGGAGGGAGGAGATTCACCCCTCCACTTT CSAREGGDSPLHF
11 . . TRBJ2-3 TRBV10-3 TGTGCCATCATGAACACAGATACGCAGTATTTT CAIMNTDTQYF
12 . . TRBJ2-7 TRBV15 TGTGCCACCAGCAGTCAGGGTTACGAGCAGTACTTC CATSSQGYEQYF
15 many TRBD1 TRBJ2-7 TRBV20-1 TGCAGTGCTAGGGGGATCCCGGACAGGGTGAACGAGCAGTACTTC CSARGIPDRVNEQYF
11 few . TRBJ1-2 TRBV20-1 TGCAGTGCTAGCCACTTATATGGCTACACCTTC CSASHLYGYTF